This T cell receptor (beta chain) was recorded in a study of cytomegalovirus exposure and HLA in healthy donors. Overall study context: In terms of ancestry, the Caucasian-associated cluster contained around 79% of the approximately 430 genotyped donors.

A remark on this clone: Antigen specificity is unknown.

Overall study results and limits: The study assumed roughly uniform donor sequencing depth for presence/absence analyses.

CDR3 length: 15 residues. The germline CDR1 and CDR2 sequences are SEHNR and FQNEAQ (reference sequence). V gave up 11 bases and J gave up 0 bases, with 19 bases separating them. The PCR ran on 60 Vbeta and 13 Jbeta primers. Method: immunoSEQ multiplex PCR; TCRdb's copy keeps in-frame clones and lacks some. The sample includes about 110,000 clones, around 80% of them seen just once. The sample consisted of PBMCs. V usage is TRBV7-9 and J usage is TRBJ1-2, with a weak D call TRBD1 (6 bases). This TCR was recovered from a man between 25 and 39 years old in good health and CMV-seropositive. The CDR3 nucleotides read TGTGCCGGAACAGGGTCCCTCCAAGCTAACTATGGCTACACCTTC. It is translated as CAGTGSLQANYGYTF.